This T cell receptor beta chain was obtained from a study of patients with pleural tuberculosis (dated by TCRdb to between 2013 and 2015). The CDR1 and CDR2 encoded by the germline V gene are MDHEN and SYDVKM. From cysteine to phenylalanine, the CDR3 is 13 amino acids long. CDR3 DNA only is kept here, 39 bases in frame from base 1. Between the V and J ends, shortened by 5 bases and 3 bases respectively, the junction contains 10 bases. This clonotype came up many times. Its cognate antigen has yet to be identified. The sample holds no much larger clone one base away, and base qualities are not on file. Sequencing relied on an Illumina Genome Analyzer IIx. TCRdb reran the public reads through fastp at Q25 and MiXCR, keeping productive beta chains. Identical CDR3 proteins give one entry, which carries the most common genes and DNA. For this sample the table gives 45,000 to 55,000 distinct CDR3 sequences, of which approximately 7.5% were detected only once. Around 15% of the sample rests with the top ten.

The clonotype comes from a human donor with pleural tuberculosis. The chain employs TRBV28 and TRBJ1-2; TRBD1 is possibly the D segment (6 matching bases). The DNA sequence is TGTGCCAGCAGTAACAGGGATTACTATGGCTACACCTTC. The translation is CASSNRDYYGYTF.